The 17 T cell receptor beta chains presented below share a single source sample, sequenced in a study of OX40 agonist ivuxolimab in advanced cancers. Libraries were prepared by immunoSEQ multiplex PCR; TCRdb keeps only in-frame clonotypes and omits some of them. The sample contains about 79,000 clones, 80% to 90% of which appear only once. This specimen consisted of CD4+ or CD8+ T cells sorted from blood, obtained in a trial of the OX40 agonist ivuxolimab. These receptors were taken from an adult with an advanced solid tumor such as melanoma, head and neck, liver or kidney cancer.

This chain uses TRBV28 with TRBJ2-1, with 9 positions matching TRBD1. The V segment lost 8 bases and the J segment 11 bases; nucleotides outside the gene matches: 10. The CDR3 totals 13 residues. Per germline, CDR1 MDHEN and CDR2 SYDVKM. In DNA, the CDR3 is TGTGCCAGCCTGACGGGACAGGGCACTCAGCAGTTCTTC. Its protein is CASLTGQGTQQFF.

In its sample, this clone was seen a few times. The CDR3: CASSLDSGDTEAFF. DNA of the CDR3: TGCGCCAGCAGCTTGGATTCAGGGGACACTGAAGCTTTCTTT. The J gene is TRBJ1-1, the V gene TRBV5-1, with TRBD1 as a possible D gene (6 bases). V was cut by 0 bases and J by 3 bases, with 9 bases left in between. CDR1 is SGHRS, CDR2 YFSETQ, per germline. The CDR3 is 14 residues long. The whole variable domain, filled in from reference TRBV5-1 and TRBJ1-1, reads KAGVTQTPRYLIKTRGQQVTLSCSPISGHRSVSWYQQTPGQGLQFLFEYFSETQRNKGNFPGRFSGRQFSNSRSEMNVSTLELGDSALYLCASSLDSGDTEAFFGQGTRLTVV.

This clone was recorded only once. The V call is TRBV11-2, the J call TRBJ2-4; 8 nucleotides agree with TRBD2. In germline, CDR1 is SGHAT, CDR2 FQNNGV. CDR3 length: 12 residues. The trim removed 4 bases at V and 14 bases at J, leaving 7 bases unmatched. The DNA for the CDR3 is TGTGCCAGCAGCTCCGGGGGGGAGAAGGAGTACTTC. It yields the protein CASSSGGEKEYF.

The chain is built from TRBV16 and TRBJ2-6; no reliable D call. The CDR3 totals 15 residues. The germline V gene has CDR1 KGHSY and CDR2 FQNENV. V was trimmed by 3 bases and J by 2 bases, leaving 8 bases between them. The CDR3 loop is CASSQGAAGANVLTF. The CDR3 nucleotides are TGTGCCAGCAGCCAGGGCGCTGCTGGGGCCAACGTCCTGACTTTC.

The rearrangement links TRBV2 to TRBJ1-1; no reliable D call. With 9 bases removed from V and 6 bases from J, the gap between germline ends came to 11 bases. The CDR3 sequence is 11 residues long. Per the germline V gene, CDR1 is SNHLY and CDR2 is FYNNEI. In nucleotides, the CDR3 is TGTGCCAGGACACGAATTGCTGAAGCTTTCTTT. Its translation: CARTRIAEAFF.

The CDR3 region is CASSLEWASGSYEQYF. CDR3 sequence (DNA): TGTGCCAGCAGCTTAGAATGGGCTAGCGGGAGCTACGAGCAGTACTTC. This chain links TRBV11-2 with TRBJ2-7, with 10 bases that match TRBD2. V gave up 0 bases and J gave up 3 bases; unmatched junction bases: 5. The CDR3 extends over 16 amino acids. In germline, CDR1 is SGHAT, CDR2 FQNNGV.

The chain employs TRBV23-1 and TRBJ2-1, with TRBD1 matching 11 bases. TRBV23-1 is sorted into the ORF group, with uncertain function. The CDR3 sequence is 15 residues long. V lost 6 bases, J lost 8 bases, and 9 bases stayed unmatched. Written as DNA, the CDR3 is TGCGCCAGCAGCCCACCGGGACAGGGGGTTTATGAGCAGTTCTTC. Its translation: CASSPPGQGVYEQFF.

V gene TRBV28 combines with J gene TRBJ2-7; 10 nucleotides match TRBD2. Per germline, CDR1 MDHEN and CDR2 SYDVKM. J was trimmed by 4 bases and V by 1 base; bases with no gene match: 4. The CDR3 sequence is 15 residues long. The CDR3 DNA reads as TGTGCCAGCAGTTTATCAGGGACTAGCGCTTACGAGCAGTACTTC. It specifies CASSLSGTSAYEQYF.

The V and J genes are TRBV11-2 and TRBJ1-4, with a possible D match to TRBD1 (6 bases). The CDR3 length is 16 residues. Germline V gene lookup returns CDR1 SGHAT and CDR2 FQNNGV. Trimming shortened V by 5 bases and J by 7 bases, and 20 bases separated the two germline ends. The CDR3 here is CASSPQAGGAGEKLFF. As DNA, the CDR3 is TGTGCCAGCAGCCCCCAGGCCGGGGGCGCGGGTGAAAAACTGTTTTTT. Full variable domain (rest looked up from reference TRBV11-2 and TRBJ1-4): EAGVAQSPRYKIIEKRQSVAFWCNPISGHATLYWYQQILGQGPKLLIQFQNNGVVDDSQLPKDRFSAERLKGVDSTLKIQPAKLEDSAVYLCASSPQAGGAGEKLFFGSGTQLSVL.

This chain links TRBV11-3 with TRBJ2-1, with 7 nucleotides matching TRBD2. This CDR3 is built from 15 residues. CDR1 and CDR2 from the germline V gene are SGHNT and YENEEA. With V trimmed by 2 bases and J by 9 bases, 10 bases remained unmatched. For the CDR3, the DNA is TGTGCCAGCAGCTTAATGTGGGAGGGCCGAGGTGAGCAGTTCTTC. This translates into CASSLMWEGRGEQFF.

The chain has TRBV6-1 and TRBJ1-1; D is possibly TRBD1 (6 bases). V shed 7 bases and J shed 5 bases, with 17 bases lying between them. This CDR3 comprises 14 residues. The germline gives CDR1 MNHNS, CDR2 SASEGT. The CDR3 nucleotides are TGTGCCAGCACTGGGGACACAGGCTGGACTGAAGCTTTCTTT. Protein sequence: CASTGDTGWTEAFF.

The genes are TRBV6-6 and TRBJ1-5; 11 bases are shared with TRBD1. Germline CDR1 MNHNY, CDR2 SVGAGI (reference sequence). This CDR3 region has 15 residues. The V and J ends lost 6 bases and 7 bases, in that order; junction bases with no gene match: 8. CDR3 protein: CASSRGTGGIQPQHF. For the CDR3, the DNA is TGTGCCAGCAGCCGAGGGACAGGGGGGATACAGCCCCAGCATTTT.

The gene calls are TRBV19 and TRBJ2-1, with D perhaps matching TRBD2 (6 bases). The CDR3 sequence is 15 residues long. Germline V gene lookup returns CDR1 LNHDA and CDR2 SQIVND (reference sequence). V gave up 3 bases and J gave up 0 bases, with 9 bases separating them. CDR3 coding DNA: TGTGCCAGTAGTATTGACGGGAGCTCCTACAATGAGCAGTTCTTC. Its protein product is CASSIDGSSYNEQFF. The complete variable domain, with remaining parts taken from reference TRBV19 and TRBJ2-1, reads DGGITQSPKYLFRKEGQNVTLSCEQNLNHDAMYWYRQDPGQGLRLIYYSQIVNDFQKGDIAEGYSVSREKKESFPLTVTSAQKNPTAFYLCASSIDGSSYNEQFFGPGTRLTVL.

This rearrangement joins TRBV10-3 to TRBJ1-2; D might be TRBD1 (5 bases). V lost 6 bases and J lost 1, with 12 bases in between. There are 14 residues in the CDR3. Per the germline V gene, CDR1 is ENHRY and CDR2 is SYGVKD. CDR3 sequence reads: CAISPQGLNYGYTF. CDR3 coding DNA: TGTGCCATCAGCCCTCAGGGCCTTAACTATGGCTACACCTTC.

This chain links TRBV6-1 with TRBJ2-1, with TRBD2 identical over 9 bases. CDR1 is MNHNS, CDR2 SASEGT, per germline. After removal of 2 bases from V and 3 bases from J, the junction contained 5 bases not matched to a gene. The CDR3 consists of 16 residues. The CDR3 coding sequence is TGTGCCAGCAGTGAACAAGCGGGAGGACGCTACAATGAGCAGTTCTTC. It is translated as CASSEQAGGRYNEQFF.

The rearrangement links TRBV10-1 to TRBJ2-7, with 9 bases aligning to TRBD1. This CDR3 is 15 amino acids long. Germline CDR1 reads WNHNN; CDR2 reads SYGVQD (reference sequence). The V and J ends lost 0 bases and 4 bases, in that order; junction bases with no gene match: 4. CDR3 residues: CASSESGTGRYEQYF. CDR3 coding DNA: TGCGCCAGCAGTGAGTCAGGGACAGGGCGGTACGAGCAGTACTTC.

The chain has TRBV7-9 and TRBJ2-5; 7 nucleotides line up with TRBD1. This CDR3 region has 13 residues. Germline V gives CDR1 SEHNR, CDR2 FQNEAQ (reference sequence). J was trimmed by 2 bases and V by 5 bases; bases with no gene match: 2. CDR3 sequence: CASSRTGQETQYF. Here the CDR3 DNA reads TGTGCCAGCAGCCGGACAGGACAAGAGACCCAGTACTTC.